The rows below give T cell receptor beta chains drawn from one sample of a study of shared clonotypes between healthy human individuals. Sequencing was performed with immunoSEQ multiplex PCR; in TCRdb, only in-frame clones are kept and a portion is missing. Found here are about 700,000 clones, just over 90% of them singletons; the top ten hold 24%. Source material: naive CD8+ T cells sorted from blood. These receptors were obtained from a man aged 30-40 years in good health. Both conserved end residues are part of each CDR3. The D gene is left open where the match is weak. Size is stated for part of the rows, as once, few or many counts, or as a class when the clone is expanded.

D gene,V gene,clone size,J gene,CDR3 protein,CDR3 DNA
.,TRBV9,.,TRBJ2-1,CASSEGVPTPQQFF,TGTGCCAGCAGCGAGGGGGTTCCCACACCCCAGCAGTTCTTC
.,TRBV28,.,TRBJ2-1,CASSPRDEQFF,TGTGCCAGCAGTCCACGCGATGAGCAGTTCTTC
.,TRBV28,.,TRBJ2-1,CASSLGGISYNEQFF,TGTGCCAGCAGTTTGGGCGGGATCTCCTACAATGAGCAGTTCTTC
TRBD1,TRBV7-8,.,TRBJ2-7,CASSWDRAYEQYF,TGTGCCAGCAGCTGGGACAGGGCCTACGAGCAGTACTTC
.,TRBV7-8,.,TRBJ2-7,CASSLGGSSSYEQYF,TGTGCCAGCAGCTTAGGGGGCAGTAGCTCCTACGAGCAGTACTTC
TRBD1,TRBV9,.,TRBJ1-2,CASSAGTGVDYTF,TGTGCCAGCAGCGCCGGGACAGGGGTTGACTACACCTTC
.,TRBV6-1,few,TRBJ1-2,CASSEVGRTIYGYTF,TGTGCCAGCAGTGAAGTTGGACGGACAATCTATGGCTACACCTTC
.,TRBV27,.,TRBJ2-7,CASSLTRKAYEQYF,TGTGCCAGCAGTTTAACCCGAAAGGCCTACGAGCAGTACTTC
TRBD2,TRBV27,.,TRBJ2-7,CASSFEGTSGSYEQYF,TGTGCCAGCAGTTTTGAGGGGACTAGCGGCTCCTACGAGCAGTACTTC
TRBD2,TRBV7-3,.,TRBJ2-1,CASSSGTKQFF,TGTGCCAGCAGCTCCGGGACTAAGCAGTTCTTC
.,TRBV25-1,once,TRBJ2-5,CASSEGRVLETQYF,TGTGCCAGCAGTGAAGGTCGAGTCCTGGAGACCCAGTACTTC
.,TRBV5-1,.,TRBJ2-7,CASSSDNPYEQYF,TGCGCCAGCAGCTCCGATAACCCCTACGAGCAGTACTTC
TRBD2,TRBV27,.,TRBJ2-1,CATASGSSSEQFF,TGTGCTACGGCTAGCGGGAGTTCCTCTGAGCAGTTCTTC
.,TRBV9,few,TRBJ1-1,CASSASGGAEAFF,TGTGCCAGCAGCGCCTCTGGGGGCGCTGAAGCTTTCTTT
.,TRBV2,.,TRBJ2-5,CASSDVPHQETQYF,TGTGCCAGCAGTGATGTTCCGCACCAAGAGACCCAGTACTTC
.,TRBV5-5,.,TRBJ2-3,CASSSEPDSPSTDTQYF,TGTGCCAGCAGCTCGGAACCCGACAGTCCTAGCACAGATACGCAGTATTTT
.,TRBV5-5,.,TRBJ1-1,CASSFWGTEAFF,TGTGCCAGCAGCTTTTGGGGCACTGAAGCTTTCTTT